The 32 T cell receptor beta chains reported below all come from one sample, sequenced in a study of radiation and T cells in renal cell carcinoma. TCRdb keeps only in-frame clones here, not all; method: immunoSEQ multiplex PCR. Of about 43,000 clones listed, around four fifths are singletons. Time point described: blood 4 weeks post-SBRT, at nephrectomy. As for treatment: 15 Gy SBRT to primary tumor, nephrectomy 4 weeks later. Sequences were derived from blood, sampled from a patient whose treatment included radiotherapy and nephrectomy. The receptors were sampled from a woman between 65 and 79 years old with renal cell carcinoma.

Only a few counts were recorded for this clone. The rearrangement uses TRBV19 and TRBJ1-1, with D perhaps TRBD1 (6 bases). V dropped 3 bases and J dropped 5 bases, with 13 bases sitting between them. The length of the CDR3 is 14 residues. Per the germline V gene, CDR1 is LNHDA and CDR2 is SQIVND (reference sequence). The CDR3 sequence: CASSISGTRTEAFF. The CDR3, as DNA: TGTGCCAGTAGTATTTCCGGGACACGAACTGAAGCTTTCTTT.

The V gene is TRBV7-8, the J gene TRBJ2-3; D not resolved. Germline V gives CDR1 SGHVS, CDR2 FQNEAQ. The CDR3 sequence is 15 residues long. V was shortened by 1 base and J by 5 bases, with 13 bases between the two germline ends. The CDR3 is CASSLGGSFQDTQYF. DNA of the CDR3: TGTGCCAGCAGCTTAGGCGGCAGTTTCCAAGATACGCAGTATTTT.

This clone has more than one count but fewer than ten. The rearrangement uses TRBV4-1 and TRBJ2-1; TRBD2 matches 12 bases. J gave up 7 bases and V 7 bases, and 11 bases lay outside the gene matches. This CDR3 is built from 16 residues. CDR1 and CDR2 (germline): MGHRA, YSYEKL. CDR3 nucleotides: TGCGCCAGCACCAGAGTCCTAGCGGGAGGGCGGAATGAGCAGTTCTTC. Its protein is CASTRVLAGGRNEQFF.

The chain joins TRBV27 to TRBJ2-5, with D unresolved. This CDR3 region has 15 residues. Germline V gene data show CDR1 as MNHEY and CDR2 as SMNVEV (reference sequence). Trimming stripped 5 bases from V and 4 bases from J, with 17 bases between. This CDR3 is CASSTMGSGIETQYF. CDR3 coding DNA: TGTGCCAGCAGTACCATGGGCAGTGGCATAGAGACCCAGTACTTC.

The J gene is TRBJ2-6, the V gene TRBV19; D not certain. CDR3 length: 13 amino acids. CDR1 and CDR2 from the germline V gene are LNHDA and SQIVND (reference sequence). Trimming took 5 bases from V and 2 from J, leaving 4 bases between them. The CDR3 here is CASSFPGANVLTF. In DNA, the CDR3 is TGTGCCAGTAGTTTCCCTGGGGCCAACGTCCTGACTTTC.

This chain links TRBV6-6 with TRBJ1-1; no definite D call. V was trimmed by 2 bases and J by 0 bases, leaving 7 bases between them. This CDR3 comprises 14 residues. Looked up from germline, CDR1 is MNHNY and CDR2 is SVGAGI (reference sequence). The CDR3 coding sequence is TGTGCCAGCAGTTACGGGATTATGAACACTGAAGCTTTCTTT. This translates into CASSYGIMNTEAFF.

This clone was recorded only once. V gene TRBV4-1 combines with J gene TRBJ2-3, with a weak D call TRBD2 (6 bases). CDR3 length equals 16 residues. CDR1 MGHRA and CDR2 YSYEKL come from the germline V gene. Trimming removed 3 bases from V and 0 bases from J, with 13 bases in between. CDR3 sequence: CASSQSGTYSTDTQYF. The CDR3 DNA sequence: TGCGCCAGCAGCCAGTCCGGGACTTATAGCACAGATACGCAGTATTTT.

The chain recombines TRBV28 with TRBJ1-3; possible D gene TRBD1, 6 bases. The CDR3 runs 15 residues. V lost 2 bases, J lost 2 bases, and 10 bases lay in between. The germline V gene encodes CDR1 MDHEN and CDR2 SYDVKM. The CDR3 sequence is CASSLTGNPGNTIYF. The DNA of the CDR3 is TGTGCCAGCAGTTTAACAGGGAATCCTGGAAACACCATATATTTT.

In DNA form, the CDR3 reads TGTGCCAGCAGCTTATCGGGGTGGGGCACTGAAGCTTTCTTT. Its protein product is CASSLSGWGTEAFF. This chain uses TRBV11-2 with TRBJ1-1; D unclear. CDR3 length: 14 residues. Looked up from germline, CDR1 is SGHAT and CDR2 is FQNNGV. Trimming left V 2 bases short and J 4 bases short, with 11 bases between.

The chain is built from TRBV6-6 and TRBJ2-7; D may be TRBD2 (6 bases). CDR3 length equals 15 residues. Germline V gene sequence: CDR1 MNHNY, CDR2 SVGAGI (reference sequence). V shed 0 bases and J shed 3 bases, with 12 bases lying between them. This CDR3 is CASSYSGTLNYEQYF. CDR3 DNA: TGTGCCAGCAGTTACTCGGGGACTCTTAACTACGAGCAGTACTTC.

The chain has TRBV6-1 and TRBJ2-7; D is perhaps TRBD1 or TRBD2 (5 bases each). The CDR3 consists of 11 residues. V lost 8 bases to trimming and J lost 4 bases, with 9 bases between them. CDR1 and CDR2 from the germline V gene are MNHNS and SASEGT. The CDR3 protein is CASRDGYEQYF. For the CDR3, the DNA is TGTGCCAGCCGGGACGGGTACGAGCAGTACTTC.

This chain links TRBV12-5 with TRBJ1-6; 7 nucleotides agree with TRBD1. With 0 bases clipped from V and 4 bases from J, the junction kept 6 bases outside the gene matches. The germline gives CDR1 LGHNT, CDR2 FRNRAP. The CDR3 is 17 residues long. The DNA of the CDR3 is TGTGCTAGTGGTTTGGTGTACGGGACAGTGTATAATTCACCCCTCCACTTT. Its protein product is CASGLVYGTVYNSPLHF.

V gene TRBV6-1 combines with J gene TRBJ1-2; no firm D call. Deletions cut 0 bases from V and 12 bases from J, with 14 bases between. CDR1 MNHNS and CDR2 SASEGT come from the germline V gene. The CDR3 contains 13 residues. The CDR3 DNA sequence: TGTGCCAGCAGTGAAGCCGCGCACGGGATCAACACCTTC. Encoded protein: CASSEAAHGINTF.

The genes are TRBV9 and TRBJ1-3; D is undetermined. The V gene's germline CDR1 is SGDLS and CDR2 YYNGEE. The CDR3 is 15 residues long. Trimming left V 4 bases short and J 0 bases short, with 11 bases between. CDR3 bases: TGTGCCAGCAGCCAGACCGGCGACTCTGGAAACACCATATATTTT. This encodes CASSQTGDSGNTIYF.

V and J are TRBV5-6 and TRBJ2-5; either TRBD1 or TRBD2 may fit D (5 bases each). The CDR3 sequence is 13 residues long. The germline gives CDR1 SGHDT, CDR2 YYEEEE. The V end was cut by 4 bases, the J end by 4 bases, with 11 bases between. The CDR3 bases are TGTGCCAGCAGCAGGGACGCTGGAGAGACCCAGTACTTC. This gives the protein CASSRDAGETQYF.

In the case of this clone: One end of the junction does not line up with germline, which may come from a read error. This sequence joins TRBV7-9 and TRBJ1-3, with TRBD1 matching 7 bases. CDR3 size: 11 residues. Germline-derived CDR1 and CDR2 are SEHNR and FQNEAQ (reference sequence). CDR3 in DNA: TGTGCCAGCAGCTTAGAGGGACAGAGACATTTT. This encodes CASSLEGQRHF.

This clone came up once. A much larger clone lies one base from this, so it may be a read error. Likely a read error: the CDR3 ends without its conserved phenylalanine or tryptophan. J is TRBJ1-5 and V is TRBV19, with 7 bases that match TRBD1. Germline-derived CDR1 and CDR2 are LNHDA and SQIVND (reference sequence). This CDR3 is 14 amino acids long. The V segment lost 7 bases and the J segment 7 bases; nucleotides outside the gene matches: 10. CDR3: CASIPRDSPQPQHL. The CDR3 DNA reads as TGTGCCAGTATCCCACGGGACAGTCCCCAGCCCCAGCATCTT.

The chain employs TRBV19 and TRBJ2-1; the match to TRBD2 covers 9 bases. V lost 4 bases and J lost 5; bases outside the gene matches: 3. In germline, CDR1 is LNHDA, CDR2 SQIVND (reference sequence). This CDR3 is built from 14 residues. CDR3 in amino acids: CASSRTSEHNEQFF. In DNA, the CDR3 is TGTGCCAGTAGTAGGACTAGCGAGCACAATGAGCAGTTCTTC.

The V gene is TRBV19, the J gene TRBJ1-1, with D unclear. Trimming removed 4 bases at V and 1 base at J, with 10 bases between. The germline V gene encodes CDR1 LNHDA and CDR2 SQIVND (reference sequence). This CDR3 has 14 amino acids. The CDR3 bases are TGTGCCAGTAGTAATATGGGGAGGAACACTGAAGCTTTCTTT. This sequence encodes CASSNMGRNTEAFF.

This chain uses TRBV6-5 with TRBJ2-7; D might be TRBD1 (5 bases). The CDR3 totals 11 residues. Germline CDR1 MNHEY, CDR2 SVGAGI. The V and J ends lost 6 bases and 3 bases respectively, with 6 bases between them. The CDR3 sequence: CASRDNYEQYF. The CDR3, as DNA: TGTGCCAGCAGGGACAACTACGAGCAGTACTTC.

V usage is TRBV19 and J usage is TRBJ1-1; possibly TRBD1 for D (5 bases). Germline V gives CDR1 LNHDA, CDR2 SQIVND (reference sequence). CDR3 length: 13 amino acids. V gave up 4 bases and J gave up 4 bases, with 10 bases separating them. Here the CDR3 reads CASSRRGVTEAFF. Written as DNA, the CDR3 is TGTGCCAGTAGTAGAAGGGGAGTCACTGAAGCTTTCTTT.

The V call is TRBV7-6, the J call TRBJ2-3, with a tentative D call TRBD2 (5 bases). Germline loops: CDR1 SGHVS, CDR2 FNYEAQ. V lost 2 bases and J 5 bases, leaving 14 bases between the germline ends. The CDR3 sequence is 15 residues long. CDR3 bases: TGTGCCAGCAGCTTATTACCCGCGGAGGAAGATACGCAGTATTTT. This sequence encodes CASSLLPAEEDTQYF. The complete variable domain, with remaining parts taken from reference TRBV7-6 and TRBJ2-3, reads GAGVSQSPRYKVTKRGQDVALRCDPISGHVSLYWYRQALGQGPEFLTYFNYEAQQDKSGLPNDRFSAERPEGSISTLTIQRTEQRDSAMYRCASSLLPAEEDTQYFGPGTRLTVL.

The chain uses TRBV4-2 and TRBJ1-6, with a tentative D call TRBD1 (6 bases). The V end was cut by 2 bases, the J end by 5 bases, with 10 bases between. CDR1 and CDR2 from the germline V gene are LGHNA and YNFKEQ. The CDR3 sequence is 15 residues long. This CDR3 reads CASSQITGNNSPLHF. CDR3 in DNA: TGTGCCAGCAGCCAAATAACAGGGAATAATTCACCCCTCCACTTT.

The chain recombines TRBV6-4 with TRBJ2-1; 10 nucleotides agree with TRBD2. Germline CDR1 and CDR2: MRHNA and SNTAGT. CDR3 size: 15 residues. Germline trimming cut 5 bases from V and 7 bases from J; bases unmatched to any gene: 8. This CDR3 reads CASSITSGEGNEQFF. DNA of the CDR3: TGTGCCAGCAGTATTACTAGCGGGGAGGGGAATGAGCAGTTCTTC.

The chain couples TRBV5-1 to TRBJ1-4; the D gene is possibly TRBD1 (5 bases). Deletions cut 1 base from V and 0 bases from J, with 7 bases between. From germline, CDR1 is SGHRS and CDR2 YFSETQ. The CDR3 is made up of 15 amino acids. The CDR3 bases are TGCGCCAGCAGCTTGAGGGGTGCAACTAATGAAAAACTGTTTTTT. It codes for CASSLRGATNEKLFF.

V and J are TRBV18 and TRBJ2-7; TRBD1 agrees at 7 bases. The J segment lost 10 bases and the V segment lost 3 bases, leaving 12 bases of the junction unmatched. The CDR3 runs 14 residues. CDR1 and CDR2 from the germline V gene are KGHSH and LQKENI. CDR3 coding DNA: TGTGCCAGCTCACCGGGTCAAAGACAGGGAAAACAGTACTTC. The encoded protein is CASSPGQRQGKQYF.

The gene calls are TRBV18 and TRBJ1-3; D gene ambiguous. The CDR3 length is 16 residues. Germline V gene sequence: CDR1 KGHSH, CDR2 LQKENI. Between the trimmed V and J ends, which lost 0 bases and 4 bases, there was a span of 13 bases. The CDR3 is CASSPPGNVFGNTIYF. The CDR3 bases are TGTGCCAGCTCACCACCTGGAAACGTGTTCGGAAACACCATATATTTT.

This clone was counted between two and nine times. This chain links TRBV7-9 with TRBJ1-4; D is uncertain. CDR3 size: 12 residues. The V gene lost 4 bases and the J gene lost 8 bases, with 8 bases spanning the gap. Per germline, CDR1 SEHNR and CDR2 FQNEAQ (reference sequence). The CDR3 protein is CASSSTSEKLFF. CDR3 DNA: TGTGCCAGCAGCTCCACGAGCGAAAAACTGTTTTTT.

In DNA, the CDR3 is TGTGCCAGCAAGGACAGATACTCTGGAAACACCATATATTTT. Protein product: CASKDRYSGNTIYF. V is TRBV6-5 and J is TRBJ1-3, with D possibly TRBD1 on 6 matching bases. Germline CDR1 and CDR2: MNHEY and SVGAGI. There are 14 residues in the CDR3. The V gene lost 7 bases and the J gene lost 0 bases, with 10 bases spanning the gap.

The chain joins TRBV4-2 to TRBJ1-3; the match to TRBD1 covers 7 bases. There are 15 residues in the CDR3. The V gene's germline CDR1 is LGHNA and CDR2 YNFKEQ. Unmatched junction bases numbered 4, after V lost 3 bases and J lost 2 bases. In nucleotides, the CDR3 is TGTGCCAGCAGCCAGGAAGGGACAGCTGGAAACACCATATATTTT. This sequence encodes CASSQEGTAGNTIYF.

V gene TRBV19 combines with J gene TRBJ2-1, with unresolved D. CDR1 LNHDA and CDR2 SQIVND come from the germline V gene (reference sequence). The CDR3 totals 13 residues. With 3 bases removed from V and 6 bases from J, the gap between germline ends came to 9 bases. The CDR3 loop is CASSIIGLNEQFF. The CDR3 region has the DNA TGTGCCAGTAGTATCATCGGCCTCAATGAGCAGTTCTTC.

The CDR3 loop reads CASSLGRGDNSPLHF. For the CDR3, the DNA is TGTGCCAGCAGCTTAGGCAGGGGGGATAATTCACCCCTCCACTTT. The V and J genes are TRBV7-9 and TRBJ1-6; 7 bases map to TRBD1. Trimming removed 1 base from V and 5 bases from J; junction bases left unmatched: 2. This CDR3 comprises 15 residues. CDR1 and CDR2 from the germline V gene are SEHNR and FQNEAQ (reference sequence).